This T cell receptor (beta chain) was sequenced during a study of blood T cells in healthy people across ages. For the study at large: Capture by template switching was about one barcoded beta molecule per two T cells. Study-wide results and caveats: Naive T cell percentage showed a strong correlation with TCR beta diversity. Comparison with aged donors showed that long-lived donors had more naive CD4+ cells and higher diversity.

Turning to this clonotype: Its matching antigen is unknown.

A second PCR of 7 to 11 cycles used a sample-barcoded 5' primer and a J-beta primer mix. Researchers report that a template-switch adaptor with 12 random nucleotides tagged each cDNA molecule. TCRdb redid the calling of the 5' RACE reads with MiXCR, one entry per CDR3 protein. The sample shows about 1.6 million distinct CDR3 sequences, 30% to 40% of them seen only once. V dropped 0 bases and J dropped 0 bases, with 17 bases sitting between them. The CDR3 is made up of 19 amino acids. Germline assignment: CDR1 MNHEY and CDR2 SVGAGI. This clonotype was obtained from a woman aged 30 to 39 in good health. Sequences were obtained from blood. The rearrangement joins TRBV6-5 to TRBJ2-2; D uncertain. CDR3 amino acids: CASSYSKSGRPANTGELFF. The DNA for the CDR3 is TGTGCCAGCAGTTACTCGAAGTCGGGCAGACCCGCGAACACCGGGGAGCTGTTTTTT.